A selection of T cell receptor beta chains follows, all from one sample in a study of response to subunit inactivated influenza vaccine. TCRdb recomputed calls from the RT-PCR reads with MiXCR, one row per CDR3 protein. The sample records fewer than 550,000 distinct CDR3 sequences, roughly 23% being singletons. This sample comprised CD4+ T cells sorted from PBMCs, obtained less than 6 days after vaccination. The receptors were gathered from a man aged 50 or older who received an inactivated influenza vaccine. Each CDR3 is given with its conserved first and last residue. D genes are given only for firm matches. Size is omitted from some rows. Given values are once, few, many or a class for expanded clones.

v_gene: TRBV28; j_gene: TRBJ2-2; abundance: few; d_gene: -; CDR3nt: TGTGCCAGCAAATTAAGGGGACTCTCCGGGGAGCTGTTTTTT; CDR3aa: CASKLRGLSGELFF
v_gene: TRBV30; j_gene: TRBJ2-7; abundance: -; d_gene: -; CDR3nt: TGTGCCTGGGAAAGGGACACGCAGTACTTC; CDR3aa: CAWERDTQYF
v_gene: TRBV20-1; j_gene: TRBJ2-7; abundance: few; d_gene: TRBD1; CDR3nt: TGCAGTGCTACAGGGGGCCCGATTTTGGACGAGCAGTACTTC; CDR3aa: CSATGGPILDEQYF
v_gene: TRBV10-2; j_gene: TRBJ1-1; abundance: few; d_gene: -; CDR3nt: TGCGCCAGCAGTGCACCAGTGAACACTGAAGCTTTCTTT; CDR3aa: CASSAPVNTEAFF
v_gene: TRBV20-1; j_gene: TRBJ1-5; abundance: -; d_gene: TRBD1; CDR3nt: TGCAGTGCTCCCCGGGACAGGGGCGGCAATCAGCCCCAGCATTTT; CDR3aa: CSAPRDRGGNQPQHF
v_gene: TRBV10-3; j_gene: TRBJ2-1; abundance: few; d_gene: TRBD2; CDR3nt: TGTGCCATCTCATGGACTAGCGGGGGGGATTACAATGAGCAGTTCTTC; CDR3aa: CAISWTSGGDYNEQFF
v_gene: TRBV28; j_gene: TRBJ2-1; abundance: many; d_gene: TRBD2; CDR3nt: TGTGCCAGCAGACCCGGAATAGCGGGAGGCAATGAGCAGTTCTTC; CDR3aa: CASRPGIAGGNEQFF
v_gene: TRBV12-3/TRBV12-4; j_gene: TRBJ1-5; abundance: -; d_gene: -; CDR3nt: TGTGCCAGCAGCCGCAGGGCCAGCTATCAGCCCCAGCATTTT; CDR3aa: CASSRRASYQPQHF
v_gene: TRBV6-1; j_gene: TRBJ1-2; abundance: -; d_gene: TRBD1; CDR3nt: TGTGCCAGCACAAACATACAGGGGGGTGGCTACACCTTC; CDR3aa: CASTNIQGGGYTF
v_gene: TRBV4-3; j_gene: TRBJ2-3; abundance: -; d_gene: -; CDR3nt: TGCGCCAGCAGCCGGTACTTCGGGAGCGGCACAGATACGCAGTATTTT; CDR3aa: CASSRYFGSGTDTQYF
v_gene: TRBV12-3/TRBV12-4; j_gene: TRBJ2-1; abundance: many; d_gene: -; CDR3nt: TGTGCCAGCAGGCTCATGATAGGGACAGTGGAGGGCAATGAGCAGTTCTTC; CDR3aa: CASRLMIGTVEGNEQFF
v_gene: TRBV11-2; j_gene: TRBJ2-5; abundance: -; d_gene: -; CDR3nt: TGTGCCAGCAGCTTAAGGGTGATGGGACCCCAAGAGACCCAGTACTTC; CDR3aa: CASSLRVMGPQETQYF
v_gene: TRBV20-1; j_gene: TRBJ1-4; abundance: few; d_gene: -; CDR3nt: TGCAGTGCTAGAGGGTACCTCTCTGCCAGGGGAAAAGGACTGTTTTTT; CDR3aa: CSARGYLSARGKGLFF
v_gene: TRBV20-1; j_gene: TRBJ2-6; abundance: -; d_gene: TRBD1; CDR3nt: TGCAGTGCTAGCTTTGGGACAGAAAACGTCCTGACTTTC; CDR3aa: CSASFGTENVLTF
v_gene: TRBV11-2; j_gene: TRBJ1-2; abundance: few; d_gene: -; CDR3nt: TGTGCCAGCAGCTTAGATGGGGTCCTCTATGGCTACACCTTC; CDR3aa: CASSLDGVLYGYTF
v_gene: TRBV11-1; j_gene: TRBJ2-7; abundance: -; d_gene: -; CDR3nt: TGTGCCAGCAGCTTATATATGGGATTTGCCCGGTACTTC; CDR3aa: CASSLYMGFARYF
v_gene: TRBV12-3/TRBV12-4; j_gene: TRBJ1-1; abundance: few; d_gene: -; CDR3nt: TGTGCCAGCAGGGTACAGGCACTGAATGAAGCTTTCTTT; CDR3aa: CASRVQALNEAFF
v_gene: TRBV28; j_gene: TRBJ2-7; abundance: -; d_gene: TRBD1; CDR3nt: TGTGCCAGCAGGGATCGAGACAGGGGACCATACGAGCAGTACTTC; CDR3aa: CASRDRDRGPYEQYF
v_gene: TRBV4-2; j_gene: TRBJ1-4; abundance: -; d_gene: -; CDR3nt: TGTGCCAGCAGCAATCCGGGGGCGGAGGAAAAACTGTTTTTT; CDR3aa: CASSNPGAEEKLFF
v_gene: TRBV4-2; j_gene: TRBJ2-1; abundance: -; d_gene: TRBD2; CDR3nt: TGTGCCAGCAGCCGGCCGGGACTAGCTTACAATGAGCAGTTCTTC; CDR3aa: CASSRPGLAYNEQFF
v_gene: TRBV4-2; j_gene: TRBJ2-7; abundance: few; d_gene: -; CDR3nt: TGTGCCAGCAGCCCTTGGATGGGTGAGCAGTACTTC; CDR3aa: CASSPWMGEQYF
v_gene: TRBV20-1; j_gene: TRBJ2-3; abundance: -; d_gene: -; CDR3nt: TGCAGTGCTCTCCGTAGAGATACGCAGTATTTT; CDR3aa: CSALRRDTQYF
v_gene: TRBV11-2; j_gene: TRBJ1-1; abundance: few; d_gene: TRBD1; CDR3nt: TGTGCCAGCAGCTTAGTTCAGGGGGACACTGAAGCTTTCTTT; CDR3aa: CASSLVQGDTEAFF
v_gene: TRBV11-3; j_gene: TRBJ1-1; abundance: -; d_gene: -; CDR3nt: TGTGCCAGCAGCCCCGGAGAGGGCCGGGACACTGAAGCTTTCTTT; CDR3aa: CASSPGEGRDTEAFF
v_gene: TRBV27; j_gene: TRBJ1-2; abundance: few; d_gene: -; CDR3nt: TGTGCCAGCAGTTTTACAGGGAACTATGGCTACACCTTC; CDR3aa: CASSFTGNYGYTF
v_gene: TRBV20-1; j_gene: TRBJ1-2; abundance: few; d_gene: TRBD1; CDR3nt: TGCAGTGCGCCAGGGGGAAATGGCTATGGCTACACCTTC; CDR3aa: CSAPGGNGYGYTF
v_gene: TRBV18; j_gene: TRBJ2-7; abundance: few; d_gene: TRBD1; CDR3nt: TGTGCCAGCTCACGGGACAGAAATTCCTACGAGCAGTACTTC; CDR3aa: CASSRDRNSYEQYF
v_gene: TRBV28; j_gene: TRBJ2-1; abundance: few; d_gene: TRBD2; CDR3nt: TGTGCCAGCAGGATGGGACTAGCGGATGGGGCAAATGAGCAGTTCTTC; CDR3aa: CASRMGLADGANEQFF
v_gene: TRBV4-2; j_gene: TRBJ1-2; abundance: -; d_gene: TRBD1; CDR3nt: TGTGCCAGCAGCCAAGAAGGACAGGGGGACTATGGCTACACCTTC; CDR3aa: CASSQEGQGDYGYTF
v_gene: TRBV10-3; j_gene: TRBJ1-1; abundance: -; d_gene: -; CDR3nt: TGTGCCATCAGTGAGTGGCAGGGGAACACTGAAGCTTTCTTT; CDR3aa: CAISEWQGNTEAFF
v_gene: TRBV19; j_gene: TRBJ2-5; abundance: few; d_gene: TRBD1; CDR3nt: TGTGCCAGTAGTCCGACGGGACAGGGAATAAGGGAGACCCAGTACTTC; CDR3aa: CASSPTGQGIRETQYF
v_gene: TRBV7-2; j_gene: TRBJ1-6; abundance: few; d_gene: -; CDR3nt: TGTGCCAGCAGCTTGCGTCAGGTGGGGTCACCCCTCCACTTT; CDR3aa: CASSLRQVGSPLHF
v_gene: TRBV4-3; j_gene: TRBJ2-2; abundance: -; d_gene: -; CDR3nt: TGCGCCAGCAGCCATGGCAGACACTCGACGAACACCGGGGAGCTGTTTTTT; CDR3aa: CASSHGRHSTNTGELFF
v_gene: TRBV10-2; j_gene: TRBJ2-5; abundance: few; d_gene: -; CDR3nt: TGCGCCAGCAGTGAAATAGGGCCAGCGGAGACCCAGTACTTC; CDR3aa: CASSEIGPAETQYF
v_gene: TRBV11-2; j_gene: TRBJ2-7; abundance: -; d_gene: TRBD1; CDR3nt: TGTGCCAGCAGCTCGAGGGTGTGGACAGGGGGCCAAGGGAGGGAGCAGTACTTC; CDR3aa: CASSSRVWTGGQGREQYF
v_gene: TRBV7-9; j_gene: TRBJ2-3; abundance: -; d_gene: TRBD2; CDR3nt: TGTGCCAGCAGCTTACCTAGCGGGAACACAGATACGCAGTATTTT; CDR3aa: CASSLPSGNTDTQYF
v_gene: TRBV10-3; j_gene: TRBJ2-3; abundance: -; d_gene: -; CDR3nt: TGTGCCATCAGTGAGTCTATTCGCACAGATACGCAGTATTTT; CDR3aa: CAISESIRTDTQYF
v_gene: TRBV29-1; j_gene: TRBJ2-7; abundance: few; d_gene: -; CDR3nt: TGCAGCGGGGGTAAGAGCTCCTACGAGCAGTACTTC; CDR3aa: CSGGKSSYEQYF
v_gene: TRBV29-1; j_gene: TRBJ1-2; abundance: -; d_gene: -; CDR3nt: TGCAGCGTTGCAGACAGCGGCTATGGCTACACCTTC; CDR3aa: CSVADSGYGYTF
v_gene: TRBV4-3; j_gene: TRBJ1-5; abundance: -; d_gene: -; CDR3nt: TGCGCCAGCAGCCCCACGTTGGTAACTGGGTCGAATCAGCCCCAGCATTTT; CDR3aa: CASSPTLVTGSNQPQHF
v_gene: TRBV7-7; j_gene: TRBJ2-5; abundance: -; d_gene: TRBD2; CDR3nt: TGTGCTAGCAGCCGCCTGACTAGCGGGGGCCAAGAGACCCAGTACTTC; CDR3aa: CASSRLTSGGQETQYF
v_gene: TRBV7-9; j_gene: TRBJ2-1; abundance: few; d_gene: TRBD2; CDR3nt: TGTGCCAGCAGCTTGAAGCGGGAATACAATGAGCAGTTCTTC; CDR3aa: CASSLKREYNEQFF
v_gene: TRBV10-3; j_gene: TRBJ2-7; abundance: few; d_gene: -; CDR3nt: TGTGCCATCAGTGACCCGAGCTCCTACGAGCAGTACTTC; CDR3aa: CAISDPSSYEQYF
v_gene: TRBV29-1; j_gene: TRBJ1-1; abundance: few; d_gene: -; CDR3nt: TGCAGCGTTGAACCGGGACGTGAAGCTTTCTTT; CDR3aa: CSVEPGREAFF
v_gene: TRBV7-9; j_gene: TRBJ2-7; abundance: few; d_gene: -; CDR3nt: TGTGCCAGCAGCTCGGGACTCCAAGGATACGAGCAGTACTTC; CDR3aa: CASSSGLQGYEQYF
v_gene: TRBV6-5; j_gene: TRBJ1-1; abundance: -; d_gene: TRBD1; CDR3nt: TGTGCCAGCAGTTCCCGGGACAGGGGGCTTTCTGAAGCTTTCTTT; CDR3aa: CASSSRDRGLSEAFF
v_gene: TRBV20-1; j_gene: TRBJ2-7; abundance: few; d_gene: -; CDR3nt: TGCAGTGCTAGAGATTGGCGGGCGGCCTACGAGCAGTACTTC; CDR3aa: CSARDWRAAYEQYF
v_gene: TRBV6-2/TRBV6-3; j_gene: TRBJ1-2; abundance: -; d_gene: TRBD1; CDR3nt: TGTGCCAGCAGGGGACAGGGCCTCACCTATGGCTACACCTTC; CDR3aa: CASRGQGLTYGYTF
v_gene: TRBV3-1; j_gene: TRBJ2-7; abundance: -; d_gene: -; CDR3nt: TGTGCCAGCAGCCAAGTTGCGGTAACCTCCTACGAGCAGTACTTC; CDR3aa: CASSQVAVTSYEQYF
v_gene: TRBV29-1; j_gene: TRBJ1-1; abundance: few; d_gene: TRBD1; CDR3nt: TGCAGCGCCCTAGGACAGGGGGCTAACACTGAAGCTTTCTTT; CDR3aa: CSALGQGANTEAFF
v_gene: TRBV20-1; j_gene: TRBJ2-1; abundance: few; d_gene: -; CDR3nt: TGCAGTGCTAGAGATAGTAGCAGGATAACTTACAATGAGCAGTTCTTC; CDR3aa: CSARDSSRITYNEQFF
v_gene: TRBV7-9; j_gene: TRBJ2-1; abundance: -; d_gene: -; CDR3nt: TGTGCCAGCAGCTTGGGTCTATTGCAGTTCTTC; CDR3aa: CASSLGLLQFF
v_gene: TRBV20-1; j_gene: TRBJ1-1; abundance: many; d_gene: -; CDR3nt: TGCAGTGCTAGAAATAGTTGGAACACTGAAGCTTTCTTT; CDR3aa: CSARNSWNTEAFF
v_gene: TRBV6-2/TRBV6-3; j_gene: TRBJ2-1; abundance: -; d_gene: -; CDR3nt: TGTGCCAGCAGTTCCGGATTACATGGAAGAATCTACAATGAGCAGTTCTTC; CDR3aa: CASSSGLHGRIYNEQFF
v_gene: TRBV25-1; j_gene: TRBJ2-5; abundance: -; d_gene: -; CDR3nt: TGTGCCAGCAGTGAAGTTTTACGGGCCTTCCAAGAGACCCAGTACTTC; CDR3aa: CASSEVLRAFQETQYF
v_gene: TRBV12-3/TRBV12-4; j_gene: TRBJ2-1; abundance: -; d_gene: -; CDR3nt: TGTGCCAGCAGAGCTGGCCTTGGTACTTACAATGAGCAGTTCTTC; CDR3aa: CASRAGLGTYNEQFF
v_gene: TRBV7-2; j_gene: TRBJ2-1; abundance: many; d_gene: -; CDR3nt: TGCGCCAGCAGCTTAGTCAGCTCCTACAATGAGCAGTTCTTC; CDR3aa: CASSLVSSYNEQFF
v_gene: TRBV9; j_gene: TRBJ2-1; abundance: few; d_gene: TRBD2; CDR3nt: TGTGCCAGCAGCGTAGCTAGCGGGAGGAACTACTACAATGAGCAGTTCTTC; CDR3aa: CASSVASGRNYYNEQFF
v_gene: TRBV20-1; j_gene: TRBJ2-5; abundance: few; d_gene: -; CDR3nt: TGCAGTGCTAGAGATCACGGGGGCAGCCAAGAGACCCAGTACTTC; CDR3aa: CSARDHGGSQETQYF